This T cell receptor beta chain appears in the sequencing data of a study of human versus mouse CDR3 diversity and MHC coevolution. V lost 5 bases to trimming and J lost 1 base, with 26 bases between them. The CDR3 is 19 amino acids. In germline, CDR1 is MDHEN, CDR2 SYDVKM. As regards this clone: Its antigen is unidentified.

Overall study results and limits: Humans had the largest estimated TCR beta repertoire, 1.5 million to 2 million clonotypes. The lowest clonal inequality scores came from most of the three human donors.

This table comes from immunoSEQ multiplex PCR, and its TCRdb copy is limited to in-frame clones, with some not included. The sample comprises about 77,000 clones, 85% to 95% of which are singletons, and around 0.15% rests with the top ten. Specimen: naive CD4+ T cells from blood. Described subset: CD45RO-negative CD62L-positive naive CD4 T cells. The rearrangement links TRBV28 to TRBJ1-2; no definite D call. This TCR was sampled from a person aged 30-69 years in good health. CDR3 loop: CASSRLRPGLDYFNYGYTF. In nucleotides, the CDR3 is TGTGCCAGCAGTCGACTCCGCCCGGGTCTAGACTATTTTAACTATGGCTACACCTTC.